This is a list of T cell receptor beta chains from one sample in a study of T-cell reconstitution after alpha-beta-depleted transplantation in children. TCRdb itself ran the PCR reads through MiXCR, one entry per CDR3 protein. The repertoire includes around 600,000 distinct CDR3 sequences, 8% to 11% of them detected once, and roughly 4% sits in the top ten. Material: PBMCs from the stem cell graft donor, obtained from the stem cell graft. The source is a human donor who donated a stem cell graft to a child with acute myeloid leukemia. The CDR3 runs from the conserved cysteine through the conserved F or W. Fields, in order: CDR3 DNA, CDR3 protein, D gene, V gene, J gene, clone size. The D gene is left open where the match is weak. The size field is filled for only some rows; it gives once, few, many or a size class.

CDR3 DNA: TGTGCCAGCAGCTTATTGGTCGAAGTAAATGAGCAGTTCTTC
CDR3 protein: CASSLLVEVNEQFF
D gene: -
V gene: TRBV11-2
J gene: TRBJ2-1
clone size: few

CDR3 DNA: TGTGCCAGCTCAATAGCGGGGCAGGTCGTCTTC
CDR3 protein: CASSIAGQVVF
D gene: TRBD2
V gene: TRBV18
J gene: TRBJ2-1
clone size: -

CDR3 DNA: TGTGCCAGCAGCTTAGAGTCTAGCGGGAGTGAGCAGTTCTTC
CDR3 protein: CASSLESSGSEQFF
D gene: TRBD2
V gene: TRBV7-3
J gene: TRBJ2-1
clone size: few

CDR3 DNA: TGCGCCAGCAGCCTAGAGACTAGCGGGGGCGAGCAGTACTTC
CDR3 protein: CASSLETSGGEQYF
D gene: TRBD2
V gene: TRBV5-1
J gene: TRBJ2-7
clone size: many

CDR3 DNA: TGTGCCAGCAGCACCGCTCCCACCCCAACTAGCGAACGATACGAGCAGTACTTC
CDR3 protein: CASSTAPTPTSERYEQYF
D gene: TRBD2
V gene: TRBV7-8
J gene: TRBJ2-7
clone size: -

CDR3 DNA: TGTGCCTCCTCTAGGGGTACGCAGTATTTT
CDR3 protein: CASSRGTQYF
D gene: -
V gene: TRBV30
J gene: TRBJ2-3
clone size: -

CDR3 DNA: TGTGCCAGCACGCCCGGGACTAGCGGGGGGGCCTACAATGAGCAGTTCTTC
CDR3 protein: CASTPGTSGGAYNEQFF
D gene: TRBD2
V gene: TRBV27
J gene: TRBJ2-1
clone size: -

CDR3 DNA: TGCAGTGCTAGATCCGGGACAGGTGGAAACACCATATATTTT
CDR3 protein: CSARSGTGGNTIYF
D gene: TRBD1
V gene: TRBV20-1
J gene: TRBJ1-3
clone size: few

CDR3 DNA: TGTGCCAGCAGTTCGCGCGCGGGACAGCCCCAGCATTTT
CDR3 protein: CASSSRAGQPQHF
D gene: -
V gene: TRBV12-3/TRBV12-4
J gene: TRBJ1-5
clone size: -

CDR3 DNA: TGCAGTGCTCCCACCGCCCCCGGGCAGTTCTTC
CDR3 protein: CSAPTAPGQFF
D gene: -
V gene: TRBV20-1
J gene: TRBJ2-1
clone size: few

CDR3 DNA: TGTGCCAGCAAAAAGGACAGGGGGGGGACCGGGGAGCTGTTTTTT
CDR3 protein: CASKKDRGGTGELFF
D gene: TRBD1
V gene: TRBV2
J gene: TRBJ2-2
clone size: few

CDR3 DNA: TGCAGCGTTGTTTTAGAATACGAGCAGTACTTC
CDR3 protein: CSVVLEYEQYF
D gene: -
V gene: TRBV29-1
J gene: TRBJ2-7
clone size: many

CDR3 DNA: TGTGCCACCAGTGATTTGTGGGGACAGGGCTTCACCGGGGAGCTGTTTTTT
CDR3 protein: CATSDLWGQGFTGELFF
D gene: TRBD1
V gene: TRBV24-1
J gene: TRBJ2-2
clone size: few

CDR3 DNA: TGTGCCAGCAGCTTACTCGCGCCGAACACCGGGGAGCTGTTTTTT
CDR3 protein: CASSLLAPNTGELFF
D gene: -
V gene: TRBV13
J gene: TRBJ2-2
clone size: many

CDR3 DNA: TGTGCCAGCAGTTTCCAAGGTATAGACAATGAGCAGTTCTTC
CDR3 protein: CASSFQGIDNEQFF
D gene: -
V gene: TRBV28
J gene: TRBJ2-1
clone size: -

CDR3 DNA: TGTGCCAGCAGCTTAGTAGCCCGGACTAGCGGGAGGGGGGAGACCCAGTACTTC
CDR3 protein: CASSLVARTSGRGETQYF
D gene: TRBD2
V gene: TRBV11-2
J gene: TRBJ2-5
clone size: few

CDR3 DNA: TGTGCCAGCAGCCCCACCATAACTAGCACAGATACGCAGTATTTT
CDR3 protein: CASSPTITSTDTQYF
D gene: -
V gene: TRBV7-2
J gene: TRBJ2-3
clone size: few

CDR3 DNA: TGTGCCAGCAGTGATCTAGCAGAGACCCAGTACTTC
CDR3 protein: CASSDLAETQYF
D gene: -
V gene: TRBV6-1
J gene: TRBJ2-5
clone size: -

CDR3 DNA: TGTGCCAGCAGTTTAGGCCAGGGGGTCGATACGCAGTATTTT
CDR3 protein: CASSLGQGVDTQYF
D gene: TRBD1
V gene: TRBV12-3/TRBV12-4
J gene: TRBJ2-3
clone size: -

CDR3 DNA: TGTGCCAGCAGCCCACCCAGGACTAGCGGGAACTACGAGCAGTACTTC
CDR3 protein: CASSPPRTSGNYEQYF
D gene: TRBD2
V gene: TRBV11-2
J gene: TRBJ2-7
clone size: -

CDR3 DNA: TGTGCCAGCAAACTAAACAGGGAACCGAAGGCTTTCTTT
CDR3 protein: CASKLNREPKAFF
D gene: -
V gene: TRBV6-1
J gene: TRBJ1-1
clone size: few

CDR3 DNA: TGCAGTGCGAGTACAGAGCCATCTAGTCGTCTAAATGAGCAGTTCTTC
CDR3 protein: CSASTEPSSRLNEQFF
D gene: -
V gene: TRBV20-1
J gene: TRBJ2-1
clone size: few

CDR3 DNA: TGTGCCAGTATGGGGTCCCTCAGGGGCACAGATACGCAGTATTTT
CDR3 protein: CASMGSLRGTDTQYF
D gene: -
V gene: TRBV25-1
J gene: TRBJ2-3
clone size: many

CDR3 DNA: TGCAGCGCCCGGGACAGGGGGCTAGGCACCGGGGAGCTGTTTTTT
CDR3 protein: CSARDRGLGTGELFF
D gene: TRBD1
V gene: TRBV29-1
J gene: TRBJ2-2
clone size: -

CDR3 DNA: TGCAGTGCTAGAGAGGTAACAGGTCCGTTGGTTTTCTTT
CDR3 protein: CSAREVTGPLVFF
D gene: -
V gene: TRBV20-1
J gene: TRBJ1-1
clone size: few

CDR3 DNA: TGCGCCAGCAGGTTAGGGGAGGGTTACAATGAGCAGTTCTTC
CDR3 protein: CASRLGEGYNEQFF
D gene: TRBD2
V gene: TRBV5-1
J gene: TRBJ2-1
clone size: few

CDR3 DNA: TGCAGTGCTAGAGAGGAGGGAGGGCCGGGAGATACGCAGTATTTT
CDR3 protein: CSAREEGGPGDTQYF
D gene: TRBD2
V gene: TRBV20-1
J gene: TRBJ2-3
clone size: few

CDR3 DNA: TGTGCCAGCAAATCCGGTAGCGGGAGAGGGGAGACCCAGTACTTC
CDR3 protein: CASKSGSGRGETQYF
D gene: TRBD2
V gene: TRBV2
J gene: TRBJ2-5
clone size: many

CDR3 DNA: TGCAGTGCTCTCGCCCCGGGCACTGAAGCTTTCTTT
CDR3 protein: CSALAPGTEAFF
D gene: -
V gene: TRBV20-1
J gene: TRBJ1-1
clone size: many

CDR3 DNA: TGTGCCAGCAGTGAGAGAGCGGGAGGCTTCCCCTACAATGAGCAGTTCTTC
CDR3 protein: CASSERAGGFPYNEQFF
D gene: TRBD2
V gene: TRBV2
J gene: TRBJ2-1
clone size: few

CDR3 DNA: TGTGCCAGCAGCCTGGGTAAAAGGGGCGGGGAGCTGTTTTTT
CDR3 protein: CASSLGKRGGELFF
D gene: -
V gene: TRBV3-1
J gene: TRBJ2-2
clone size: -

CDR3 DNA: TGTGCCTGGAGTGAAGTCAGGGGGGTAAATAGCAATCAGCCCCAGCATTTT
CDR3 protein: CAWSEVRGVNSNQPQHF
D gene: TRBD1
V gene: TRBV30
J gene: TRBJ1-5
clone size: -

CDR3 DNA: TGTGCCAGCAGCTCGATTCGGGGGATACTGGCTAATGAAAAACTGTTTTTT
CDR3 protein: CASSSIRGILANEKLFF
D gene: -
V gene: TRBV5-5
J gene: TRBJ1-4
clone size: many

CDR3 DNA: TGTGCCAGCAGCCGAGCGAGCGCCTACAATGAGCAGTTCTTC
CDR3 protein: CASSRASAYNEQFF
D gene: -
V gene: TRBV6-2/TRBV6-3
J gene: TRBJ2-1
clone size: many

CDR3 DNA: TGCGCCAGCAGCGTAGGGGACAGGGATGTATCCTACGAGCAGTACTTC
CDR3 protein: CASSVGDRDVSYEQYF
D gene: TRBD1
V gene: TRBV5-1
J gene: TRBJ2-7
clone size: few

CDR3 DNA: TGTGCCAGTAGCAGTTGGGCATTCGAGACCCAGTACTTC
CDR3 protein: CASSSWAFETQYF
D gene: -
V gene: TRBV19
J gene: TRBJ2-5
clone size: few

CDR3 DNA: TGTGCCAGCTCAGCACTAGCGGGAGGGCGTAACGGGCAGTACTTC
CDR3 protein: CASSALAGGRNGQYF
D gene: TRBD2
V gene: TRBV3-1
J gene: TRBJ2-7
clone size: -

CDR3 DNA: TGCGCCAGCGGAGGAGACGGGGGCTCTGGAAACACCATATATTTT
CDR3 protein: CASGGDGGSGNTIYF
D gene: -
V gene: TRBV5-1
J gene: TRBJ1-3
clone size: many

CDR3 DNA: TGTGCCAGCAGCTTAGTCGTAGGGTTCAATGAGCAGTTCTTC
CDR3 protein: CASSLVVGFNEQFF
D gene: -
V gene: TRBV7-9
J gene: TRBJ2-1
clone size: few

CDR3 DNA: TGCAGTGCCGAAGAGCTAGCGGGAGGGCGGGAAGATACGCAGTATTTT
CDR3 protein: CSAEELAGGREDTQYF
D gene: TRBD2
V gene: TRBV20-1
J gene: TRBJ2-3
clone size: few

CDR3 DNA: TGTGCCAGCAGCTACATCCCAGGGGATGGCTACACCTTC
CDR3 protein: CASSYIPGDGYTF
D gene: -
V gene: TRBV11-1
J gene: TRBJ1-2
clone size: -

CDR3 DNA: TGCAGTGCTAGACGCAGGGGTGGAAACACCATATATTTT
CDR3 protein: CSARRRGGNTIYF
D gene: -
V gene: TRBV20-1
J gene: TRBJ1-3
clone size: few